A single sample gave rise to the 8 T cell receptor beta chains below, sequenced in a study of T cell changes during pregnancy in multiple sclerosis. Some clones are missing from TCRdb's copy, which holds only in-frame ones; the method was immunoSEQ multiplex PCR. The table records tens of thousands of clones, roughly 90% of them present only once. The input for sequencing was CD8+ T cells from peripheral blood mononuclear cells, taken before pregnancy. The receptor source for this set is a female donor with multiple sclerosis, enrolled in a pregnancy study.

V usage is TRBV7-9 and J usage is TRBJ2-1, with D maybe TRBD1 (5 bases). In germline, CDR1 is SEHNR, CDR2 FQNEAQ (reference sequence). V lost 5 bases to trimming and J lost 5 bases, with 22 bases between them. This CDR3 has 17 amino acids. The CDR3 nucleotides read TGTGCCAGCAGCCTAAACTCAGGGTTTAGGCTCGACAATGAGCAGTTCTTC. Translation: CASSLNSGFRLDNEQFF.

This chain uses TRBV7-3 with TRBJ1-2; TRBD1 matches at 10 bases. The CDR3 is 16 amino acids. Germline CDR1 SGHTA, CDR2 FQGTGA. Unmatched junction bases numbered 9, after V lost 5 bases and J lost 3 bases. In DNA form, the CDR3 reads TGTGCCAGCAGCGTAATCCGGGACAGGGGATACTATGGCTACACCTTC. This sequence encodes CASSVIRDRGYYGYTF. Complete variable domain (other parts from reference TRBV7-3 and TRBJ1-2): GAGVSQTPSNKVTEKGKYVELRCDPISGHTALYWYRQSLGQGPEFLIYFQGTGAADDSGLPNDRFFAVRPEGSVSTLKIQRTERGDSAVYLCASSVIRDRGYYGYTFGSGTRLTVV.

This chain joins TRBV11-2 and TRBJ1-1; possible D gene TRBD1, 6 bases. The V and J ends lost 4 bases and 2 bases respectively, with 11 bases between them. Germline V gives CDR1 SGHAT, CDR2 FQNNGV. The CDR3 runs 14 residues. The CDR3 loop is CASSYLGGNTEAFF. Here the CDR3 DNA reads TGTGCCAGCAGCTATCTAGGGGGTAACACTGAAGCTTTCTTT. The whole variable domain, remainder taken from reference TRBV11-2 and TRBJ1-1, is EAGVAQSPRYKIIEKRQSVAFWCNPISGHATLYWYQQILGQGPKLLIQFQNNGVVDDSQLPKDRFSAERLKGVDSTLKIQPAKLEDSAVYLCASSYLGGNTEAFFGQGTRLTVV.

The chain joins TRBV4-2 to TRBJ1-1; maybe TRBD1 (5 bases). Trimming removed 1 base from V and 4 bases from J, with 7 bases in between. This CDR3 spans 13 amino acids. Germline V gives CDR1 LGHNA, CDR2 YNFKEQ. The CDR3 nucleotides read TGTGCCAGCAGCCAAGTGGGGGGCACTGAAGCTTTCTTT. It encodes CASSQVGGTEAFF.

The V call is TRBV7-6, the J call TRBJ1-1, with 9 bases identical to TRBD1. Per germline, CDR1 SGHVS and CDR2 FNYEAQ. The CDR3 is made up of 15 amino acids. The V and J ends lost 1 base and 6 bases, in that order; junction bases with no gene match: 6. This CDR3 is CASSLVNRGRSEAFF. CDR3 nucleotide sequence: TGTGCCAGCAGCTTAGTGAACAGGGGGCGGTCTGAAGCTTTCTTT.

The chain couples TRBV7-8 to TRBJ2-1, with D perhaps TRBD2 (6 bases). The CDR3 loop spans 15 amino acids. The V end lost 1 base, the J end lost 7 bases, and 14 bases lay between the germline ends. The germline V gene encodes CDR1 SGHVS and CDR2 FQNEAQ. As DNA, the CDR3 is TGTGCCAGCAGCTTAGAAGCAGGAGGGAGGAATGAGCAGTTCTTC. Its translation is CASSLEAGGRNEQFF.

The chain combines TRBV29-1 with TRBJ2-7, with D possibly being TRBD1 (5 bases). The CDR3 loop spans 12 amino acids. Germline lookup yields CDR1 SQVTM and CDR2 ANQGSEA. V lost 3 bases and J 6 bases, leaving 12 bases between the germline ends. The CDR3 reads CSVEAGRAEQYF. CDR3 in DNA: TGCAGCGTTGAGGCAGGGCGCGCCGAGCAGTACTTC.

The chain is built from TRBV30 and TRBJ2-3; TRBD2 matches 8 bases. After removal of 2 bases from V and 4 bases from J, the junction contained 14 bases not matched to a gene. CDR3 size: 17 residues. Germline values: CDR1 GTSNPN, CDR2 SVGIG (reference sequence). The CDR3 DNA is TGTGCCTGGAGTAGGAGCGGGGGAATCCGCAGCCCAGATACGCAGTATTTT. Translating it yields CAWSRSGGIRSPDTQYF.